This T cell receptor beta chain was identified in a study of neurological immune-mediated disorders. Study results and caveats: HTLV-1-associated myelopathy had the most TCR clonal expansion, while multiple sclerosis had the least, a level that fell below healthy controls.

TCRdb called the 5' RACE reads again in MiXCR, with one record for every CDR3 protein. The top ten hold about 16% of the sample, which has 45,000 or so distinct CDR3 sequences, approximately 3% seen once. V lost 0 bases to trimming and J lost 8 bases; unmatched junction nucleotides: 1. The CDR3 contains 12 residues. CDR1 is SGHRS and CDR2 is YFSETQ in the germline V gene. This clonotype was detected ten times or more. Antigen unknown. The chain uses TRBV5-1 and TRBJ1-1, with 7 bases lining up with TRBD1. Input material: PBMCs. The clonotype was recovered from a woman in her forties or fifties with multiple sclerosis. As DNA, the CDR3 is TGCGCCAGCAGCTTGGAGGGGGCAGAAGCTTTCTTT. Translating gives CASSLEGAEAFF.